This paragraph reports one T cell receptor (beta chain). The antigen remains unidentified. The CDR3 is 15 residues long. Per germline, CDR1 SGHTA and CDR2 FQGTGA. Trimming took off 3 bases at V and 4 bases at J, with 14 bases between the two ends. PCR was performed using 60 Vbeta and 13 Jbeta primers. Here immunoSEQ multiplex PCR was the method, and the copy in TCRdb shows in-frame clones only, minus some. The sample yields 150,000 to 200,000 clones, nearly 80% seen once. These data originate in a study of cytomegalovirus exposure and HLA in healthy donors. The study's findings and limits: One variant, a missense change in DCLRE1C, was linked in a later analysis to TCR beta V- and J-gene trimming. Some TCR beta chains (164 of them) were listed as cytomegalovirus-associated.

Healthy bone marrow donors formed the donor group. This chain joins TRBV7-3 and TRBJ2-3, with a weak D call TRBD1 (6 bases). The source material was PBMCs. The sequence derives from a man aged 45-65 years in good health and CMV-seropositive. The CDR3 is CASSLSTGPPDTQYF. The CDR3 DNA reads TGTGCCAGCAGCTTGAGTACAGGGCCACCAGATACGCAGTATTTT.